This T cell receptor (beta chain) was sequenced during a study of OX40 agonist ivuxolimab in advanced cancers. Background on the study: Participants, roughly 81% male, averaged roughly 59 years of age, ranging from roughly 20 to 85. Allowance was made for prior anti-PD-1, anti-PD-L1 or anti-CTLA-4 therapy, and about 40% had some.

Exclusion applied to patients with autoimmune disease history or systemic immunosuppression. Repertoires were generated with immunoSEQ multiplex PCR, while TCRdb's copy carries only in-frame clones and drops some. The sample contains 30,000 to 40,000 clones, roughly nine tenths of which appear only once. The V gene's germline CDR1 is SGDLS and CDR2 YYNGEE. This CDR3 has 17 amino acids. V shed 0 bases and J shed 0 bases, with 13 bases lying between them. This sequence was found in an adult with an advanced solid tumor such as melanoma, head and neck, liver or kidney cancer. This chain joins TRBV9 and TRBJ1-3; no definite D call. The specimen was CD4+ or CD8+ T cells sorted from blood, collected in a trial of the OX40 agonist ivuxolimab. This CDR3 is CASSVGIGRSSGNTIYF. As DNA, the CDR3 is TGTGCCAGCAGCGTAGGTATAGGACGAAGCTCTGGAAACACCATATATTTT.